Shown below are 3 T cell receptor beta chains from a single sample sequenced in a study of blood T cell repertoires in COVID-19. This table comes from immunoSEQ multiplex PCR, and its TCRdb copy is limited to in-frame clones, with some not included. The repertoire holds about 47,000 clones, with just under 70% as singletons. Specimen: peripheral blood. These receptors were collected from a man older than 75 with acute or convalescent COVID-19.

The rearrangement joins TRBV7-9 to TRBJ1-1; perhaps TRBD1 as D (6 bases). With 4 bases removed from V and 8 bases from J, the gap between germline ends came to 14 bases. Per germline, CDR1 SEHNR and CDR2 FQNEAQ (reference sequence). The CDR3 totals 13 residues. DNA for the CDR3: TGTGCCAGCAGCTCACGACAGGCAGCCGAAGCTTTCTTT. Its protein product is CASSSRQAAEAFF.

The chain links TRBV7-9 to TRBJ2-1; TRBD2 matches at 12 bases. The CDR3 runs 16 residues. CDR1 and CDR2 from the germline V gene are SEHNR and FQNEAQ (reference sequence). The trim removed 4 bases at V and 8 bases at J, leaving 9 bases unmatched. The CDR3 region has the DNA TGTGCCAGCAGCTCTCTGACTAGCGGGAGTCTGGATGAGCAGTTCTTC. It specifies CASSSLTSGSLDEQFF.

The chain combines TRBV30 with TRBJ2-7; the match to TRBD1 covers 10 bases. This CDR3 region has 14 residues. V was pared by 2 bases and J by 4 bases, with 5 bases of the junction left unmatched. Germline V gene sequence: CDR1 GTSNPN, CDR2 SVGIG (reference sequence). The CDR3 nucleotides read TGTGCCTGGAGTATCCCGGGACAGGGGTACGAGCAGTACTTC. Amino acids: CAWSIPGQGYEQYF.